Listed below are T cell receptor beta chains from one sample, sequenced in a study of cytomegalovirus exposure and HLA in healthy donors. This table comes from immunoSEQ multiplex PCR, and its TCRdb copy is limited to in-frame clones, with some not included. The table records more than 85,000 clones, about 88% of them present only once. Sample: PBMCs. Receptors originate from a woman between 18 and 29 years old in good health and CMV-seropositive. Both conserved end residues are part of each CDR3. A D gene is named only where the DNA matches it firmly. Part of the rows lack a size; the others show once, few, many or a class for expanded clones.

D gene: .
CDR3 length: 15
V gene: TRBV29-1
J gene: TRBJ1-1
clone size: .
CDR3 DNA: TGCAGCGTTGAAGTGTACTCGGGGGGGAACACTGAAGCTTTCTTT
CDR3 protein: CSVEVYSGGNTEAFF

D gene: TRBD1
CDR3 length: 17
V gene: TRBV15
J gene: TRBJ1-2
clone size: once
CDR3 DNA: TGTGCCACCAGCACAACCTCCGGGACAGGGTCATTTCGGGGCTACACCTTC
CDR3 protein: CATSTTSGTGSFRGYTF

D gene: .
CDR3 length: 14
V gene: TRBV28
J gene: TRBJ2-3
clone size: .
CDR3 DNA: TGTGCCAGCAGACGGACGGGAATCACAGATACGCAGTATTTT
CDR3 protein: CASRRTGITDTQYF

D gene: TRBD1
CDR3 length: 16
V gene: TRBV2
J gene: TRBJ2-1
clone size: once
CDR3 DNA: TGTGCCAGCAGAGACAGGGGTATAGGAACCTACAATGAGCAGTTCTTC
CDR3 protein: CASRDRGIGTYNEQFF

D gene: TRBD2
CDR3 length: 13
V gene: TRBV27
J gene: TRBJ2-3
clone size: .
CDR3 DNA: TGTGCAGCGGCTAGCGGGAGCACAGATACGCAGTATTTT
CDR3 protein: CAAASGSTDTQYF

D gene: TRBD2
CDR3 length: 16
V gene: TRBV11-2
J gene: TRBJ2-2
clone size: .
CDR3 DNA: TGTGCCAGCAGCCCCTGGGAGGGCTCGAACACCGGGGAGCTGTTTTTT
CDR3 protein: CASSPWEGSNTGELFF

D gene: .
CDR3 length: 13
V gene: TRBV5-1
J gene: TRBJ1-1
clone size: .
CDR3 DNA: TGCGCCAGCAGCGCACACAGGGAAGCAACTCCTTTCTTT
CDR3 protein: CASSAHREATPFF

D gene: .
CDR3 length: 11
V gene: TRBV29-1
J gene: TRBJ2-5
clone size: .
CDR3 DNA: TGCAGCGTCGCGGGGGCGGAGACCCAGTACTTC
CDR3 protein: CSVAGAETQYF

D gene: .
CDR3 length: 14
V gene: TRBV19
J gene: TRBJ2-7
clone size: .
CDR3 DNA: TGTGCCAGTAGTATAGAAAGGTCCGCAGGGGAGCAGTACTTC
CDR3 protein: CASSIERSAGEQYF

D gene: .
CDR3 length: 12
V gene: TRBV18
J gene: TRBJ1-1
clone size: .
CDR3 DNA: TGTGCCAGCTCTTCGACAGGCCCTGGGGCTTTCTTT
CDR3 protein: CASSSTGPGAFF

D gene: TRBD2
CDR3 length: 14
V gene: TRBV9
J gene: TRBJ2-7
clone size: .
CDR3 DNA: TGTGCCAGCAGCGTAGGACTAGCCGGGTACGAGCAGTACTTC
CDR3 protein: CASSVGLAGYEQYF

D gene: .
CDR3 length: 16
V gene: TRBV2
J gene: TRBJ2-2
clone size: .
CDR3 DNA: TGTGCCAGCAGTGAAGGGCAGGGGTCGAACACCGGGGAGCTGTTTTTT
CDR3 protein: CASSEGQGSNTGELFF

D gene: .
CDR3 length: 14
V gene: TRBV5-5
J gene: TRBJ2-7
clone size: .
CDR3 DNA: TGTGCCAGCAGCTTCAGGCAGGGTAGATACGAGCAGTACTTC
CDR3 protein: CASSFRQGRYEQYF

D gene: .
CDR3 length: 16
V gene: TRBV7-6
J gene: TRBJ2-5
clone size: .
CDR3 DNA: TGTGCCAGCAGCTTAATAGGATGGACAGCCCAAGAGACCCAGTACTTC
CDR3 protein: CASSLIGWTAQETQYF

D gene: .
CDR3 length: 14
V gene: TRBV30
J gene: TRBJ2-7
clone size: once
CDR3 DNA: TGTGCCTGGAGTACGGGACAACCTACCTACGAGCAGTACTTC
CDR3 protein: CAWSTGQPTYEQYF

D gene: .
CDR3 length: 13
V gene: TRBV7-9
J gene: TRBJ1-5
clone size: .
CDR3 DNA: TGTGCCAGCAGCTTAGCGCGGAATCAGCCCCAGCATTTT
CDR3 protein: CASSLARNQPQHF

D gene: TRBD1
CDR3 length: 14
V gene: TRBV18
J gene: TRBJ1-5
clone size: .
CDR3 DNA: TGTGCCAGCTCACCGGGGGACAGGGGCCAGCCCCAGCATTTT
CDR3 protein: CASSPGDRGQPQHF

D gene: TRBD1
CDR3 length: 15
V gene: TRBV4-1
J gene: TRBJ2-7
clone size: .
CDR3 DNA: TGCGCCAGCAGCCAAGGATTCAGGGGGCCCTACGAGCAGTACTTC
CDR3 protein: CASSQGFRGPYEQYF

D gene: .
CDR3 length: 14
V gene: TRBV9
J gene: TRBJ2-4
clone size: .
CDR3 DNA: TGTGCCAGCAGCGTAGACGGGTACAAAAACATTCAGTACTTC
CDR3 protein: CASSVDGYKNIQYF

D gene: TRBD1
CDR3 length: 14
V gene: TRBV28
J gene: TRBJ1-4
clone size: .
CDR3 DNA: TGTGCCAGCAGTCCGGGACAGGAGGGGGAAAAACTGTTTTTT
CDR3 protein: CASSPGQEGEKLFF

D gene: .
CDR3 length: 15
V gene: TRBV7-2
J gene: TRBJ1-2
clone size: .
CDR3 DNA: TGTGCCAGCAGCTTAGATTTCACAGCTAACTATGGCTACACCTTC
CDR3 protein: CASSLDFTANYGYTF

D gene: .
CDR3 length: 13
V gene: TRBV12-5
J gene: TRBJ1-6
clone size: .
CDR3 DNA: TGTGCTAGTGGCCCTCTTGTCAATTCACCCCTCCACTTT
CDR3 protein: CASGPLVNSPLHF

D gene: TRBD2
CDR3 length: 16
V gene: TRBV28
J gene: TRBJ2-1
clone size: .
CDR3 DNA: TGTGCCAGCAGTCCCCCGGCTAGCGGGGGTCACAATGAGCAGTTCTTC
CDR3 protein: CASSPPASGGHNEQFF